This is a list of T cell receptor beta chains from one sample in a study of CD8+ T cells in alopecia areata. Some clones are missing from TCRdb's copy, which holds only in-frame ones; the method was immunoSEQ multiplex PCR. The data contain approximately 170,000 clones, approximately 60% of them seen just once; the ten biggest clones take up over 12%. The source material was CD4+ T cells sorted from blood, sampled at week 24, from a patient treated with tofacitinib. The receptors were gathered from a human donor with alopecia areata. The conserved cysteine and the conserved F or W are not part of the CDR3 here. D genes are given only for firm matches. Size is omitted from some rows. Given values are once, few, many or a class for expanded clones.

CDR3,D,size,V,J
SVKKRDVGAGELF,-,-,TRBV29-1,TRBJ2-2
ASSPGGTGQLF,TRBD1,few,TRBV5-1,TRBJ1-4
APHGGGYT,-,-,TRBV6-6,TRBJ1-2
ASSLERANEKLF,-,few,TRBV5-1,TRBJ1-4
ASSLGTAQETQY,TRBD1,-,TRBV5-1,TRBJ2-5
ASSSRDRDEKLF,TRBD1,-,TRBV27,TRBJ1-4
ASSLVALTGYGYT,-,few,TRBV7-9,TRBJ1-2
ASSLGTGYGYT,TRBD1,-,TRBV18,TRBJ1-2
ASSLNSNQPQH,-,-,TRBV11-2,TRBJ1-5
ASSRGGQETQY,-,few,TRBV4-1,TRBJ2-5
ASSLALRGDQPQH,-,few,TRBV7-8,TRBJ1-5
ASQDSRNQPQH,-,-,TRBV6-5,TRBJ1-5
ASRDRDRDGYT,TRBD1,once,TRBV6-5,TRBJ1-2
ARKRISTDTQY,-,once,TRBV30,TRBJ2-3
ASSGVIEEKLF,-,few,TRBV18,TRBJ1-4
ASTEGQGRPKLF,-,-,TRBV19,TRBJ1-4
ASSSRDSTGELF,-,once,TRBV5-1,TRBJ2-2
ASSSDRATDTQY,TRBD1,-,TRBV5-4,TRBJ2-3
ASSPLQGGYT,-,-,TRBV7-2,TRBJ1-2
ASSTLAGRSTDTQY,TRBD2,-,TRBV9,TRBJ2-3
ASSLAPGTEQY,-,once,TRBV11-3,TRBJ2-7
ASSYVAGGYEQY,TRBD2,-,TRBV6-5,TRBJ2-7
ASSSSLARELF,-,-,TRBV6-6,TRBJ2-2
SVEEGRAYEQY,-,-,TRBV29-1,TRBJ2-7
SAELLAGAANTGELF,TRBD2,few,TRBV29-1,TRBJ2-2
ASSFQEALYEQY,-,-,TRBV27,TRBJ2-7
ASTGVETQY,-,-,TRBV25-1,TRBJ2-5
AWSWNRVEAF,-,-,TRBV30,TRBJ1-1
ASSRLVGQGTQY,-,-,TRBV6-5,TRBJ2-3
ASSYLGTIPEQGYT,-,-,TRBV6-6,TRBJ1-2
ASSQGLGEFYEQY,-,-,TRBV4-1,TRBJ2-7
ASSTDQETQY,-,-,TRBV5-1,TRBJ2-5
ASSPRADTQY,-,-,TRBV18,TRBJ2-3
ARMRADTQY,-,-,TRBV30,TRBJ2-3
SVEPGGDTQY,-,once,TRBV29-1,TRBJ2-3
ASNILGVQETQY,-,-,TRBV28,TRBJ2-5
ASRGEVTEAF,-,-,TRBV11-1,TRBJ1-1
ASSEPWVAGELF,-,-,TRBV6-1,TRBJ2-2
ASSEAPSMNTEAF,-,-,TRBV2,TRBJ1-1
ASSLTGLTDTQY,-,-,TRBV27,TRBJ2-3
ASSEALPLDYRENRNQPQH,-,-,TRBV2,TRBJ1-5
ASSGDGERYYNEQF,-,once,TRBV7-9,TRBJ2-1
SVLDRGLGGYT,TRBD1,-,TRBV29-1,TRBJ1-2
ASRGDRALSSYNSPLH,TRBD1,few,TRBV27,TRBJ1-6
SVELTGNEQF,-,-,TRBV29-1,TRBJ2-1
SAVTGFAGNTIY,TRBD1,-,TRBV29-1,TRBJ1-3
AWSVIEAPANYGYT,-,-,TRBV30,TRBJ1-2
SVDAQDYGYT,-,few,TRBV29-1,TRBJ1-2
AWNSWDRVNEKLF,TRBD1,-,TRBV30,TRBJ1-4
ASFDRDRASGYT,TRBD1,few,TRBV19,TRBJ1-2
ASSVPARGANYGYT,-,-,TRBV9,TRBJ1-2
SVDSIPGELF,-,-,TRBV29-1,TRBJ2-2
ASSQSTSGYT,-,-,TRBV4-2,TRBJ1-2
TSSSSRAEQY,-,-,TRBV1,TRBJ2-7
AWRGLLREGVGYT,-,-,TRBV30,TRBJ1-2
ASDSGTGELF,-,once,TRBV6-5,TRBJ2-2
ATDRVAEAF,TRBD1,few,TRBV6-1,TRBJ1-1
ASSSTGRGRGYNEQF,-,once,TRBV7-8,TRBJ2-1
ASSGRGGLSNYGYT,-,-,TRBV2,TRBJ1-2